This TCR beta chain was observed in a study of T cell clones after liver transplantation. Study as a whole: Post-transplant blood was tracked for graft-donor-reactive T cell clones identified in a pre-transplant mixed lymphocyte reaction.

Concerning this clone itself: Antigen: not known.

Whole-study results and caveats: Migration into the graft, not deletion, may explain lost graft donor-reactive T cells. Circulating graft-donor-reactive CD4 TCRbeta sequences fell significantly post-transplant in most of the 8 subjects.

Unmatched junction bases numbered 16, after V lost 8 bases and J lost 0 bases. The CDR3 length is 18 residues. CDR1 and CDR2 (germline): SGHTA, FQGNSA. Using immunoSEQ multiplex PCR, the repertoire was profiled, and TCRdb retains in-frame clones only, with some absent. The sample has 40,000 to 65,000 clones, about 88% seen once; the top ten hold about 8.5%. The sequence was collected from a human donor who received a liver transplant. The V gene is TRBV7-2, the J gene TRBJ2-3, with 8 positions matching TRBD2. This material consisted of CD4+ T cells from blood, taken before liver transplant. CDR3 amino acids: CASSLSGVAGLSTDTQYF. The CDR3 coding sequence is TGTGCCAGCTCCCTAAGCGGGGTAGCGGGACTTAGCACAGATACGCAGTATTTT.